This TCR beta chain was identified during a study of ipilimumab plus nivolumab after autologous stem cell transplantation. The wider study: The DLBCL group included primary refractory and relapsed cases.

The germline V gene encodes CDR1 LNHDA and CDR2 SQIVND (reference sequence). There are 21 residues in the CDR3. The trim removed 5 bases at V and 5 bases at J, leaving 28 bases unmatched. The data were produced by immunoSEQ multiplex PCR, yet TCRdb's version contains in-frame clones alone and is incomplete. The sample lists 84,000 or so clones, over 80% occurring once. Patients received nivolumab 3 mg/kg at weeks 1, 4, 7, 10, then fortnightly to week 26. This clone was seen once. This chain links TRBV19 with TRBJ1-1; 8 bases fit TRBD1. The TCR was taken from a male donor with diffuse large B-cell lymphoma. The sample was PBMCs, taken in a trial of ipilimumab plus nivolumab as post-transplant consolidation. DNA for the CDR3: TGTGCCAGTAGTGACATATTCAACTTGGGGGTGGCAGGGGGCGGTAGTACTGAAGCTTTCTTT. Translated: CASSDIFNLGVAGGGSTEAFF. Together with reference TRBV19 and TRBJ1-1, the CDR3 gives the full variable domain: DGGITQSPKYLFRKEGQNVTLSCEQNLNHDAMYWYRQDPGQGLRLIYYSQIVNDFQKGDIAEGYSVSREKKESFPLTVTSAQKNPTAFYLCASSDIFNLGVAGGGSTEAFFGQGTRLTVV.